This TCR beta chain was profiled in a study of blood T cells in healthy people across ages. There are 13 residues in the CDR3. The germline V and J ends were trimmed by 4 bases and 2 bases, with 12 bases remaining between them. Germline-derived CDR1 and CDR2 are SQVTM and ANQGSEA. The use of a sample-barcoded 5' primer and a J-beta primer mix characterized a second PCR of 7 to 11 cycles. MiXCR, run by TCRdb on the 5' RACE reads, gives a single entry per CDR3 protein. The table shows roughly 1.4 million distinct CDR3 sequences, with approximately 59% occurring only once. This clonotype was counted between two and nine times.

Sequenced input: blood. The V gene is TRBV29-1, the J gene TRBJ2-7; D not certain. This TCR was sampled from a man younger than 35 in good health. CDR3 nucleotide sequence: TGCAGCGTTGTGATATCCGAGACCTACGAGCAGTACTTC. Its protein is CSVVISETYEQYF.